These 16 T cell receptor beta chains originate from one sample sequenced in a study of blood T cell repertoires in COVID-19. TCRdb's table, derived via immunoSEQ multiplex PCR, lists solely in-frame clones and lacks some. This sample has approximately 490,000 clones; around 87% occur once, and the top ten carry about 0.65%. The specimen sequenced was PBMCs or T cells enriched from blood (not recorded which). The source is a woman aged 18-29 years who had recovered from COVID-19.

V and J are TRBV29-1 and TRBJ1-2, with D perhaps TRBD1 (6 bases). The CDR3 totals 13 residues. Germline CDR1 SQVTM, CDR2 ANQGSEA. Between the trimmed V and J ends, which lost 1 base and 3 bases, there was a span of 9 bases. The CDR3 region is CSVEVPGDYGYTF. CDR3 nucleotide sequence: TGCAGCGTTGAAGTCCCAGGGGACTATGGCTACACCTTC. Drawing the rest from reference TRBV29-1 and TRBJ1-2, the complete variable domain is SAVISQKPSRDICQRGTSLTIQCQVDSQVTMMFWYRQQPGQSLTLIATANQGSEATYESGFVIDKFPISRPNLTFSTLTVSNMSPEDSSIYLCSVEVPGDYGYTFGSGTRLTVV.

The genes are TRBV6-5 and TRBJ1-1, with D perhaps TRBD1 (6 bases). Germline loops: CDR1 MNHEY, CDR2 SVGAGI. Trimming cost V 10 bases and J 4 bases, with 13 bases left between them. This CDR3 has 12 amino acids. CDR3 loop: CAIRDTRTEAFF. In DNA, the CDR3 is TGTGCCATCCGGGACACCCGCACTGAAGCTTTCTTT.

The chain couples TRBV5-4 to TRBJ2-7, with 11 nucleotides matching TRBD2. The CDR3 totals 16 residues. CDR1 SGHNT and CDR2 YYREEE come from the germline V gene (reference sequence). With 5 bases clipped from V and 2 bases from J, the junction kept 9 bases outside the gene matches. CDR3 in amino acids: CASRDPGTSGPYEQYF. CDR3 coding DNA: TGTGCCAGCAGGGATCCGGGGACTAGCGGACCCTACGAGCAGTACTTC.

This clone was seen only once. The chain has TRBV29-1 and TRBJ2-4; 7 bases fit TRBD2. Per germline, CDR1 SQVTM and CDR2 ANQGSEA. The CDR3 runs to 17 residues. The V segment lost 6 bases and the J segment 8 bases; nucleotides outside the gene matches: 22. The CDR3 DNA reads as TGCAGCGTGGGCGGGGGTATAGGGAGGGGCGGCAGCTACATTCAGTACTTC. Amino acids: CSVGGGIGRGGSYIQYF. Complete variable domain (other parts from reference TRBV29-1 and TRBJ2-4): SAVISQKPSRDICQRGTSLTIQCQVDSQVTMMFWYRQQPGQSLTLIATANQGSEATYESGFVIDKFPISRPNLTFSTLTVSNMSPEDSSIYLCSVGGGIGRGGSYIQYFGAGTRLSVL.

This rearrangement joins TRBV10-3 to TRBJ1-2, with 7 bases matching TRBD1. CDR1 and CDR2 (germline): ENHRY, SYGVKD. V lost 8 bases, J lost 6 bases, and 9 bases stayed unmatched. The CDR3 runs 13 residues. The CDR3 DNA sequence: TGTGCCATCGCGGCGGACAGGTTGAATGGCTACACCTTC. Protein: CAIAADRLNGYTF.

The chain employs TRBV3-1 (or the pseudogene TRBV3-2) and TRBJ2-3; 9 bases fit TRBD2. This CDR3 has 15 amino acids. Trimming cost V 1 base and J 9 bases; bases outside gene matches: 8. In germline, CDR1 is LGHDT, CDR2 YNNKEL (reference sequence). The CDR3 sequence: CASSQGLAGGNTQYF. The CDR3, as DNA: TGTGCCAGCAGCCAAGGTCTCGCGGGGGGGAACACGCAGTATTTT.

This chain connects TRBV19 to TRBJ1-6, with TRBD1 matching 8 bases. Looked up from germline, CDR1 is LNHDA and CDR2 is SQIVND (reference sequence). This CDR3 has 16 amino acids. Trimming at V came to 5 bases and at J to 8 bases, leaving 11 bases not matched to a gene. The CDR3 region is CASSSNFGTGYSPLHF. In nucleotides, the CDR3 is TGTGCCAGTAGTTCAAACTTCGGGACAGGCTATTCACCCCTCCACTTT.

DNA for the CDR3: TGTGCCAGCAGTAGCACAGGGGAAACCCTCCACTTT. As protein: CASSSTGETLHF. V and J are TRBV6-5 and TRBJ1-6, with 7 bases aligning to TRBD1. In germline, CDR1 is MNHEY, CDR2 SVGAGI. This CDR3 is 12 amino acids long. Trimming removed 5 bases from V and 14 bases from J; junction bases left unmatched: 6.

The chain recombines TRBV2 with TRBJ2-5; 12 positions agree with TRBD2. The CDR3 covers 16 residues. With 6 bases clipped from V and 6 bases from J, the junction kept 11 bases outside the gene matches. Germline V gene lookup returns CDR1 SNHLY and CDR2 FYNNEI. CDR3 DNA sequence: TGTGCCAGCAGCCCGATAAGACTAGCGGGGGCCCAGACCCAGTACTTC. Translated, it gives CASSPIRLAGAQTQYF.

This sequence joins TRBV18 and TRBJ2-3; TRBD2 aligns across 9 bases. Germline CDR1 reads KGHSH; CDR2 reads LQKENI. CDR3 size: 13 residues. Trimming removed 6 bases from V and 5 bases from J; junction bases left unmatched: 3. CDR3 region: CASSRTSEDTQYF. The CDR3 DNA follows: TGTGCCAGCTCCCGGACTAGCGAAGATACGCAGTATTTT.

A single count supports this clone. This rearrangement joins TRBV28 to TRBJ2-5, with 11 bases fitting TRBD1. This CDR3 is 16 amino acids long. V dropped 6 bases and J dropped 1; count of bases not matched to a gene: 7. Germline values: CDR1 MDHEN, CDR2 SYDVKM. The DNA for the CDR3 is TGTGCCAGCAGCATGCCGGGACAGGGGGTCCAAGAGACCCAGTACTTC. As protein: CASSMPGQGVQETQYF.

V gene TRBV7-9 combines with J gene TRBJ1-2; the D gene is possibly TRBD1 (6 bases). There are 14 residues in the CDR3. CDR1 and CDR2 from the germline V gene are SEHNR and FQNEAQ (reference sequence). The germline V and J ends were trimmed by 7 bases and 7 bases, with 19 bases remaining between them. The chain's CDR3 is CASTGGGEGTGYTF. The CDR3 coding sequence is TGTGCCAGCACCGGAGGGGGGGAGGGGACTGGCTACACCTTC. Full variable domain (outside the CDR3, taken from reference TRBV7-9 and TRBJ1-2): DTGVSQNPRHKITKRGQNVTFRCDPISEHNRLYWYRQTLGQGPEFLTYFQNEAQLEKSRLLSDRFSAERPKGSFSTLEIQRTEQGDSAMYLCASTGGGEGTGYTFGSGTRLTVV.

This chain joins TRBV4-2 and TRBJ1-1, with 7 bases fitting TRBD1. Germline-derived CDR1 and CDR2 are LGHNA and YNFKEQ. CDR3 size: 16 residues. Trimming at V came to 2 bases and at J to 5 bases, leaving 11 bases not matched to a gene. CDR3: CASSQSSGGKGTEAFF. As DNA, the CDR3 is TGTGCCAGCAGCCAATCATCAGGGGGGAAGGGGACTGAAGCTTTCTTT.

The J gene is TRBJ2-7, the V gene TRBV6-6, with TRBD1 identical over 10 bases. Germline-derived CDR1 and CDR2 are MNHNY and SVGAGI (reference sequence). After removal of 6 bases from V and 2 bases from J, the junction contained 10 bases not matched to a gene. CDR3 length: 16 amino acids. CDR3 loop: CASSPQGTGVPYEQYF. The CDR3 nucleotides are TGTGCCAGCAGCCCCCAGGGGACAGGGGTTCCCTACGAGCAGTACTTC.

The rearrangement links TRBV11-3 to TRBJ2-2; D not certain. Germline values: CDR1 SGHNT, CDR2 YENEEA. The CDR3 extends over 11 amino acids. V was clipped by 4 bases and J by 8 bases, with 5 bases between them. The CDR3 loop reads CASSSQGELFF. CDR3 in DNA: TGTGCCAGCAGCTCACAGGGGGAGCTGTTTTTT. Using reference TRBV11-3 and TRBJ2-2 for the parts outside the CDR3, the full variable domain is EAGVVQSPRYKIIEKKQPVAFWCNPISGHNTLYWYLQNLGQGPELLIRYENEEAVDDSQLPKDRFSAERLKGVDSTLKIQPAELGDSAVYLCASSSQGELFFGEGSRLTVL.

The table lists this clone with a few counts. This chain uses TRBV11-2 with TRBJ1-1; D is possibly TRBD1 (5 bases). Trimming removed 8 bases from V and 5 bases from J, with 12 bases in between. CDR3 length equals 12 residues. In germline, CDR1 is SGHAT, CDR2 FQNNGV. The chain's CDR3 is CASGGSWTEAFF. The CDR3 DNA reads as TGTGCCAGCGGGGGGAGTTGGACTGAAGCTTTCTTT.